A single sample gave rise to the 10 T cell receptor beta chains below, sequenced in a study of T cells in Graves' hyperthyroidism and ophthalmopathy. There were TCR beta CDR3 regions amplified from RNA transcripts. A first-round RT-PCR of the TCR CDR3 used the HTBI primer set. TCRdb itself ran the multiplex PCR reads through MiXCR, one entry per CDR3 protein. The sample gives 600,000 to 850,000 distinct CDR3 sequences, roughly a sixth of which show up once; approximately 16% is in the top ten. Material for sequencing was blood. The receptor set was obtained from a woman between 45 and 60 years old with Graves' hyperthyroidism that later progressed to Graves' ophthalmopathy.

In this sample, this clonotype turned up many times. The genes are TRBV3-1 and TRBJ1-2; D remains unclear. Germline V gene data show CDR1 as LGHDT and CDR2 as YNNKEL (reference sequence). Trimming took 4 bases from V and 4 from J, leaving 16 bases between them. This CDR3 region has 15 residues. The CDR3 loop reads CASSLTEPAPYGYTF. The CDR3 DNA reads TGTGCCAGCAGCCTCACGGAACCAGCACCCTATGGCTACACCTTC.

In this sample, this clonotype turned up a few times. The chain is built from TRBV9 and TRBJ2-1; a weak D match, TRBD2 (7 bases). V was trimmed by 2 bases and J by 9 bases, leaving 12 bases between them. Germline values: CDR1 SGDLS, CDR2 YYNGEE. The CDR3 is made up of 13 amino acids. The DNA of the CDR3 is TGTGCCAGCAGCGTTGGGGGGGCGGGTGAGCAGTTCTTC. It yields the protein CASSVGGAGEQFF.

This clonotype was seen many times. The rearrangement uses TRBV30 and TRBJ2-7, with D possibly TRBD1 on 6 matching bases. CDR3 length equals 13 residues. The germline V gene encodes CDR1 GTSNPN and CDR2 SVGIG (reference sequence). The V gene lost 5 bases and the J gene lost 3 bases, with 14 bases spanning the gap. The CDR3 loop reads CAWSGVVNYEQYF. The CDR3 DNA sequence: TGTGCCTGGTCAGGGGTGGTGAACTACGAGCAGTACTTC.

The rearrangement joins TRBV29-1 to TRBJ2-4, with D perhaps matching TRBD1 or TRBD2 (5 bases each). Trimming removed 3 bases at V and 6 bases at J, with 21 bases between. This CDR3 contains 16 residues. CDR1 and CDR2 (germline): SQVTM, ANQGSEA. The DNA of the CDR3 is TGCAGCGTTGAGATTACAGGTGGGGGACGGAGAAACATTCAGTACTTC. Translated: CSVEITGGGRRNIQYF.

This chain uses TRBV29-1 with TRBJ1-2, with unresolved D. V lost 6 bases and J lost 8, with 7 bases in between. From germline, CDR1 is SQVTM and CDR2 ANQGSEA. The CDR3 length is 9 residues. CDR3 amino acids: CSVHAGYTF. In nucleotides, the CDR3 is TGCAGCGTACATGCAGGCTACACCTTC.

This clonotype was found a few times. The J gene is TRBJ1-2, the V gene TRBV20-1, with unresolved D. V was trimmed by 3 bases and J by 7 bases, leaving 6 bases between them. The germline V gene has CDR1 DFQATT and CDR2 SNEGSKA (reference sequence). The CDR3 covers 10 residues. CDR3 sequence reads: CSASEGGYTF. The DNA for the CDR3 is TGCAGTGCTAGTGAAGGTGGCTACACCTTC.

The J gene is TRBJ2-7, the V gene TRBV10-3; TRBD2 matches at 15 bases. This CDR3 has 14 residues. Germline V gene lookup returns CDR1 ENHRY and CDR2 SYGVKD. With 7 bases clipped from V and 7 bases from J, the junction kept 5 bases outside the gene matches. CDR3 in amino acids: CAITGLAGGEEQYF. The CDR3, as DNA: TGTGCCATCACGGGACTAGCGGGAGGAGAAGAGCAGTACTTC.

Many counts were recorded for this clonotype. The CDR3 sequence is CASNPRLQAGEQFF. The CDR3 DNA reads TGTGCCAGCAACCCCCGGCTACAAGCCGGTGAGCAGTTCTTC. The chain recombines TRBV11-1 with TRBJ2-1; D not resolved. This CDR3 is 14 amino acids long. CDR1 is SGHAT, CDR2 FQDESV, per germline (reference sequence). V shed 7 bases and J shed 9 bases, with 19 bases lying between them. Drawing the rest from reference TRBV11-1 and TRBJ2-1, the complete variable domain is EAEVAQSPRYKITEKSQAVAFWCDPISGHATLYWYRQILGQGPELLVQFQDESVVDDSQLPKDRFSAERLKGVDSTLKIQPAELGDSAMYLCASNPRLQAGEQFFGPGTRLTVL.

The chain employs TRBV7-8 and TRBJ2-7; D unresolved. Germline CDR1 reads SGHVS; CDR2 reads FQNEAQ. Trimming cost V 1 base and J 0 bases, with 7 bases left between them. The CDR3 has 14 amino acids. This chain's CDR3 is CASSLDMLSYEQYF. CDR3 nucleotides: TGTGCCAGCAGCTTAGACATGCTCTCCTACGAGCAGTACTTC.

On this clonotype: An end of the junction does not agree with germline; a read error may underlie this. The chain links TRBV20-1 to TRBJ2-4; a possible D gene is TRBD1 (5 bases). Germline-derived CDR1 and CDR2 are DFQATT and SNEGSKA (reference sequence). This CDR3 has 15 residues. The CDR3, as DNA: TGCAGTGCCAGAAGGGGTGTGTTAGCCAAAAGCATTCAGTACTTC. Translated: CSARRGVLAKSIQYF.